This TCR beta chain was obtained from a study of T cells in Graves' hyperthyroidism and ophthalmopathy. From RNA transcripts, TCR beta CDR3 regions were amplified. A first-round RT-PCR of the TCR CDR3 used the HTBI primer set. TCRdb re-called the multiplex PCR reads with MiXCR, one entry per CDR3 protein. The sample lists roughly 510,000 distinct CDR3 sequences; about 20% were seen once. Germline V CDR1 and CDR2: DFQATT, SNEGSKA (reference sequence). J was trimmed by 5 bases and V by 0 bases; bases with no gene match: 8. The CDR3 contains 15 residues. This clonotype was counted at least ten times. The V gene is TRBV20-1, the J gene TRBJ2-7; TRBD1 aligns across 9 bases. Sequenced input: blood. The TCR comes from a man in his late teens or twenties with Graves' hyperthyroidism. CDR3 in DNA: TGCAGTGCTAGAGACTCCGGGACAGGGATCGACGAGCAGTACTTC. This codes for CSARDSGTGIDEQYF.